This TCR beta chain was found in a study of graft-versus-host responses after intestinal transplantation. Whole-study context: Following induction with anti-thymocyte globulin, all recipients were given tacrolimus and steroids for about three years.

This CDR3 contains 15 residues. V lost 1 base and J 7 bases, leaving 16 bases between the germline ends. Germline V lookup: CDR1 LNHNV, CDR2 YYDKDF (reference sequence). The data were produced by immunoSEQ multiplex PCR, yet TCRdb's version contains in-frame clones alone and is incomplete. The repertoire consists of approximately 130,000 clones, with more than 80% occurring once and the leading ten covering about 0.16%. With respect to this clone: Antigen: not known.

The study, taken as a whole, reports: Early post-transplant HvG declines showed an association with peak circulating GvH clone levels. Graft-donor T cell macrochimerism coincided with high graft-versus-host to host-versus-graft clonal ratios in allografts.

The V gene is TRBV15, the J gene TRBJ1-1, with D tentatively TRBD1 (5 bases). The clonotype comes from a human donor who received an intestinal transplant. The sample in question was unstimulated CD4+ T cells sorted from spleen or lymph node cells, obtained before intestinal transplant. DNA for the CDR3: TGTGCCACCAGCAGAGTCGGGGGGGGAGAATTTGAAGCTTTCTTT. Translating gives CATSRVGGGEFEAFF.